A single sample gave rise to the 23 T cell receptor beta chains below, sequenced in a study of identical twins. TCRdb re-derived calls from the 5' RACE reads in MiXCR, one entry per CDR3 protein. The sample lists 1.5 million to 2 million distinct CDR3 sequences; under 35% were seen once. The sample taken for sequencing was cord blood. These receptors were obtained from a newborn girl in good health.

The chain has TRBV12-3 or TRBV12-4 and TRBJ1-5; the D is unclear. The CDR3 extends over 14 amino acids. The V gene lost 6 bases and the J gene lost 2 bases, with 11 bases spanning the gap. CDR3 bases: TGTGCCAGCAGGAGGCCCGGCGGCAATCAGCCCCAGCATTTT. It specifies CASRRPGGNQPQHF.

In its sample, this clonotype was seen a few times. This chain joins TRBV11-2 and TRBJ2-3, with D uncertain. The CDR3 extends over 15 amino acids. Per germline, CDR1 SGHAT and CDR2 FQNNGV. The V end lost 2 bases, the J end lost 0 bases, and 9 bases lay between the germline ends. The CDR3 spells CASSLQLPSTDTQYF. The CDR3, as DNA: TGTGCCAGCAGCTTACAGCTTCCTAGCACAGATACGCAGTATTTT.

With regard to this clonotype: At one boundary the junction diverges from the germline segment, which might be a read error. The chain joins TRBV29-1 to TRBJ2-7; D possibly corresponds to TRBD1 (6 bases). Germline CDR1 reads SQVTM; CDR2 reads ANQGSEA. This CDR3 spans 14 amino acids. CDR3 nucleotides: TGCAGCGCTGAAGAGCAGGGGAGCGCCTACGAGCAGTACTTC. Translating it yields CSAEEQGSAYEQYF.

This chain uses TRBV6-1 with TRBJ1-2, with D maybe TRBD1 (6 bases). CDR3 length: 15 amino acids. Germline V lookup: CDR1 MNHNS, CDR2 SASEGT. V lost 7 bases, J lost 1 base, and 16 bases lay in between. This chain's CDR3 is CASIQGPGFNYGYTF. DNA of the CDR3: TGTGCCAGCATCCAGGGGCCCGGGTTTAACTATGGCTACACCTTC.

This clonotype was counted a single time. This rearrangement joins TRBV12-3 or TRBV12-4 to TRBJ1-1, with 11 bases that match TRBD1. The CDR3 is 16 amino acids. The V gene end was trimmed by 6 bases and the J gene end by 4 bases; junction bases not matched to a gene: 10. The CDR3 DNA follows: TGTGCCAGCAGCCGATGGACAGGGGGCATTGCCACTGAAGCTTTCTTT. Its translation: CASSRWTGGIATEAFF.

In its sample, this clonotype was seen many times. The chain recombines TRBV3-1 with TRBJ2-7; no reliable D call. From germline, CDR1 is LGHDT and CDR2 YNNKEL (reference sequence). Trimming left V 1 base short and J 6 bases short, with 7 bases between. The CDR3 covers 12 residues. The CDR3 bases are TGTGCCAGCAGCCAAGCTTCGGGCGAGCAGTACTTC. Translated: CASSQASGEQYF.

V gene TRBV5-1 combines with J gene TRBJ2-3, with 7 nucleotides matching TRBD1. V was clipped by 3 bases and J by 2 bases; unmatched bases: 6. CDR3 size: 15 residues. CDR1 SGHRS and CDR2 YFSETQ come from the germline V gene. The CDR3 sequence is CASSSTGTVTDTQYF. The CDR3 nucleotides read TGCGCCAGCAGCTCGACCGGGACAGTCACAGATACGCAGTATTTT.

This clonotype was counted only a few times. The rearrangement joins TRBV20-1 to TRBJ1-5; TRBD1 matches at 9 bases. Trimming took 5 bases from V and 0 from J; bases not matched to a gene: 5. Looked up from germline, CDR1 is DFQATT and CDR2 is SNEGSKA (reference sequence). The CDR3 covers 15 residues. The CDR3 region is CSAQTGGNSNQPQHF. DNA of the CDR3: TGCAGTGCTCAGACAGGGGGGAATAGCAATCAGCCCCAGCATTTT.

This clonotype was seen more than once but under ten times. The chain uses TRBV4-2 and TRBJ2-3; 8 nucleotides agree with TRBD2. Germline CDR1 and CDR2: LGHNA and YNFKEQ. V gave up 2 bases and J gave up 2 bases; unmatched junction bases: 9. The CDR3 extends over 17 amino acids. The CDR3 DNA follows: TGTGCCAGCAGCCAATCCGGGGGCGGGGGGTTCACAGATACGCAGTATTTT. This sequence encodes CASSQSGGGGFTDTQYF.

This chain joins TRBV20-1 and TRBJ1-1; 9 nucleotides line up with TRBD1. The V segment lost 1 base and the J segment 5 bases; nucleotides outside the gene matches: 14. Germline loops: CDR1 DFQATT, CDR2 SNEGSKA (reference sequence). This CDR3 spans 17 amino acids. In DNA, the CDR3 is TGCAGTGCTAGAGTTTTTGGAACAGGGGGCGTGAGGACTGAAGCTTTCTTT. It encodes CSARVFGTGGVRTEAFF.

This clonotype has only a few counts. The V call is TRBV11-2, the J call TRBJ1-2, with D hard to call. V lost 5 bases and J lost 4, with 11 bases in between. The CDR3 runs to 13 residues. Germline CDR1 and CDR2: SGHAT and FQNNGV. CDR3 in DNA: TGTGCCAGCAGCAATTCCATGCGCTATGGCTACACCTTC. Its protein product is CASSNSMRYGYTF.

The V gene is TRBV6-2 or TRBV6-3, the J gene TRBJ2-3; no reliable D call. V lost 8 bases and J 3 bases, leaving 9 bases between the germline ends. Germline-derived CDR1 and CDR2 are MNHEY and SVGEGT. This CDR3 has 12 residues. CDR3: CASRTATDTQYF. The DNA of the CDR3 is TGTGCCAGCCGAACGGCAACAGATACGCAGTATTTT.

This clonotype was seen more than once but under ten times. This rearrangement joins TRBV6-2 or TRBV6-3 to TRBJ1-2, with TRBD1 as a possible D gene (5 bases). CDR1 and CDR2 from the germline V gene are MNHEY and SVGEGT. The CDR3 is 13 residues long. The germline V and J ends were trimmed by 2 bases and 6 bases, with 10 bases remaining between them. CDR3 sequence: CASSYALGDGYTF. The CDR3 DNA follows: TGTGCCAGCAGTTACGCGTTGGGGGATGGCTACACCTTC.

This clonotype has just a few counts. The chain links TRBV20-1 to TRBJ1-1; D not certain. Germline CDR1 DFQATT, CDR2 SNEGSKA (reference sequence). The CDR3 is 11 residues long. The CDR3 coding sequence is TGCAGGGGCACGTCGGACACTGAAGCTTTCTTT. This encodes CRGTSDTEAFF.

This clonotype came up a few times. The chain recombines TRBV10-2 with TRBJ2-3; D uncertain. The V end was cut by 3 bases, the J end by 0 bases, with 10 bases between. The CDR3 has 15 residues. Per the germline V gene, CDR1 is WSHSY and CDR2 is SAAADI. The CDR3 DNA reads TGCGCCAGCAGTGATTTGGCCACTAGCACAGATACGCAGTATTTT. It translates to CASSDLATSTDTQYF.

This clonotype was detected many times. The genes are TRBV12-3 or TRBV12-4 and TRBJ1-2; perhaps TRBD1 as D (5 bases). The CDR3 is made up of 13 amino acids. The DNA for the CDR3 is TGTGCTACCAGGGCAGGTGCGAAATATGGCTACACCTTC. Encoded protein: CATRAGAKYGYTF.

This clonotype showed up just a few times. The chain recombines TRBV6-6 with TRBJ2-1, with 13 bases matching TRBD2. The length of the CDR3 is 16 residues. Germline-derived CDR1 and CDR2 are MNHNY and SVGAGI (reference sequence). With V trimmed by 2 bases and J by 6 bases, 4 bases remained unmatched. For the CDR3, the DNA is TGTGCCAGCAGTTACACTAGCGGGGGGGCCGGCAATGAGCAGTTCTTC. Amino acids: CASSYTSGGAGNEQFF.

The rearrangement uses TRBV6-1 and TRBJ2-1; 9 bases are a match to TRBD2. This CDR3 has 17 amino acids. Germline V CDR1 and CDR2: MNHNS, SASEGT. V gave up 4 bases and J gave up 4 bases; unmatched junction bases: 11. The CDR3 is CASSVTPLAGPYNEQFF. The DNA of the CDR3 is TGTGCCAGCAGTGTAACGCCCCTAGCGGGGCCATACAATGAGCAGTTCTTC.

The CDR3: CSAYRGNSPLHF. In nucleotides, the CDR3 is TGCAGTGCATACAGGGGTAATTCACCCCTCCACTTT. The chain combines TRBV20-1 with TRBJ1-6; 7 nucleotides align to TRBD1. The V segment lost 6 bases and the J segment 6 bases; nucleotides outside the gene matches: 2. Germline values: CDR1 DFQATT, CDR2 SNEGSKA (reference sequence). This CDR3 region has 12 residues.

The chain combines TRBV28 with TRBJ2-6, with 8 bases lining up with TRBD1. The CDR3 is 16 amino acids. The junction had 7 bases not matched to a gene; V was cut back by 8 bases and J by 1 base. Germline-derived CDR1 and CDR2 are MDHEN and SYDVKM. The chain's CDR3 is CASGRQGWSGANVLTF. Written as DNA, the CDR3 is TGTGCCAGCGGCCGACAGGGGTGGTCTGGGGCCAACGTCCTGACTTTC.

The chain has TRBV29-1 and TRBJ1-2; TRBD1 is a possible D gene (5 bases). Germline V CDR1 and CDR2: SQVTM, ANQGSEA. Trimming pared 6 bases from V and 0 bases from J, leaving 14 bases between. The CDR3 spans 14 residues. CDR3 region: CSVQLQDSNYGYTF. CDR3 nucleotide sequence: TGCAGCGTACAACTACAGGATTCTAACTATGGCTACACCTTC.

This clonotype was detected only a few times. The chain employs TRBV5-4 and TRBJ2-3; 9 positions agree with TRBD1. J was trimmed by 0 bases and V by 3 bases; bases with no gene match: 8. This CDR3 is 17 amino acids long. Germline V CDR1 and CDR2: SGHNT, YYREEE (reference sequence). The CDR3 nucleotides read TGTGCCAGCAGCTCCGACCAACAGGGGGCTAGCACAGATACGCAGTATTTT. Amino acid sequence: CASSSDQQGASTDTQYF. The full variable domain, its missing parts supplied by reference TRBV5-4 and TRBJ2-3, is ETGVTQSPTHLIKTRGQQVTLRCSSQSGHNTVSWYQQALGQGPQFIFQYYREEENGRGNFPPRFSGLQFPNYSSELNVNALELDDSALYLCASSSDQQGASTDTQYFGPGTRLTVL.

The table lists this clonotype with a few counts. The rearrangement links TRBV28 to TRBJ2-7, with 9 bases that match TRBD2. Germline lookup yields CDR1 MDHEN and CDR2 SYDVKM. The CDR3 extends over 16 amino acids. V trimming: 3 bases; J trimming: 5 bases; junction bases outside the gene matches: 11. CDR3 in DNA: TGTGCCAGCAGTTTGATTACTAGCGGGCTAGGGAACGAGCAGTACTTC. This codes for CASSLITSGLGNEQYF.